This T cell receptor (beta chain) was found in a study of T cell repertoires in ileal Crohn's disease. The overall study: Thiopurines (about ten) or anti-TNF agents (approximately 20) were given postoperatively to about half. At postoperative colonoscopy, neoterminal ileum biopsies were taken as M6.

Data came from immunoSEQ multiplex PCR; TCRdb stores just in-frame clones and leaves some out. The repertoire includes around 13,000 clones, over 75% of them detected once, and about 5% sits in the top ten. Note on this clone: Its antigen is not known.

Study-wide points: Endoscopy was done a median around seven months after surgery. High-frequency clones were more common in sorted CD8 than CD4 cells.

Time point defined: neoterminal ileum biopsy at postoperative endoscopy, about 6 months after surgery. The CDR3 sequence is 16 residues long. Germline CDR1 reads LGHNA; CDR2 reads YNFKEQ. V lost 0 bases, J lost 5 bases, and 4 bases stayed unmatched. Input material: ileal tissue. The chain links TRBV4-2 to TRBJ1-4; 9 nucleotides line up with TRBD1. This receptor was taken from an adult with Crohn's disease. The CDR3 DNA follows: TGTGCCAGCAGCCAAGATACGGGGACAGGGAATGAAAAACTGTTTTTT. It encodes CASSQDTGTGNEKLFF.